These 32 T cell receptor beta chains were sequenced from one sample in a study of blood T cell repertoires in COVID-19. Some clones are missing from TCRdb's copy, which holds only in-frame ones; the method was immunoSEQ multiplex PCR. Among a few hundred thousand clones listed, over 80% were seen once. Sequences were obtained from PBMCs or T cells enriched from blood (not recorded which). These receptors all come from a woman in her forties or fifties who had recovered from COVID-19.

The J gene is TRBJ1-5, the V gene TRBV5-8; D is perhaps TRBD1 (6 bases). This CDR3 comprises 14 residues. In germline, CDR1 is SGHTS, CDR2 YDEGEE. The ends were cut back, 0 bases at V and 6 bases at J, with 10 bases in the middle. The CDR3 here is CASSLAGGSQPQHF. The CDR3 region has the DNA TGTGCCAGCAGCTTGGCTGGGGGCTCTCAGCCCCAGCATTTT.

V and J are TRBV7-2 and TRBJ1-1; D unresolved. Trimming left V 3 bases short and J 1 base short, with 6 bases between. The CDR3 length is 13 residues. The germline V gene has CDR1 SGHTA and CDR2 FQGNSA. The CDR3 loop reads CASSFSGNTEAFF. DNA of the CDR3: TGTGCCAGCAGCTTCTCAGGGAACACTGAAGCTTTCTTT.

The genes are TRBV4-2 and TRBJ1-2; D is possibly TRBD1 (6 bases). Germline values: CDR1 LGHNA, CDR2 YNFKEQ. This CDR3 has 20 amino acids. V lost 0 bases and J 6 bases, leaving 29 bases between the germline ends. The DNA of the CDR3 is TGTGCCAGCAGCCAAGACGGTCCCCGGACAACAGGGCCGTTGGGGGATGGCTACACCTTC. Translation gives CASSQDGPRTTGPLGDGYTF.

The chain has TRBV5-8 and TRBJ1-6; tentative D call: TRBD1 (5 bases). Trimming removed 3 bases from V and 7 bases from J, with 14 bases in between. Germline assignment: CDR1 SGHTS and CDR2 YDEGEE. CDR3 size: 15 residues. The CDR3 coding sequence is TGTGCCAGCAGCTCGACGACAGCGTACAATTCACCCCTCCACTTT. Encoded protein: CASSSTTAYNSPLHF. Looking up the rest from reference TRBV5-8 and TRBJ1-6 gives the full variable domain: EAGVTQSPTHLIKTRGQQATLRCSPISGHTSVYWYQQALGLGLQFLLWYDEGEERNRGNFPPRFSGRQFPNYSSELNVNALELEDSALYLCASSSTTAYNSPLHFGNGTRLTVT.

V gene TRBV29-1 combines with J gene TRBJ1-3; 8 bases are shared with TRBD1. Losses at the gene ends were 6 bases for V and 2 bases for J; bases not matched to a gene: 9. The germline V gene has CDR1 SQVTM and CDR2 ANQGSEA. CDR3 length: 15 amino acids. This CDR3 reads CSVAGGAETGNTIYF. CDR3 bases: TGCAGCGTAGCAGGGGGCGCGGAGACTGGAAACACCATATATTTT.

The CDR3 here is CASSSTGPLNEKLFF. Written as DNA, the CDR3 is TGTGCCAGCAGCAGTACAGGGCCCCTTAATGAAAAACTGTTTTTT. This chain links TRBV6-6 with TRBJ1-4, with D maybe TRBD1 (6 bases). The CDR3 consists of 15 residues. Per the germline V gene, CDR1 is MNHNY and CDR2 is SVGAGI (reference sequence). Trimming took off 6 bases at V and 4 bases at J, with 15 bases between the two ends.

This sequence joins TRBV6-5 and TRBJ2-7, with 7 bases matching TRBD1. CDR1 and CDR2 from the germline V gene are MNHEY and SVGAGI. This CDR3 has 15 amino acids. The V segment lost 5 bases and the J segment 6 bases; nucleotides outside the gene matches: 13. The CDR3 sequence is CASSPPTGWNAEQYF. The DNA of the CDR3 is TGTGCCAGCAGTCCCCCGACAGGGTGGAATGCCGAGCAGTACTTC.

The chain links TRBV4-1 to TRBJ2-3; TRBD1 aligns across 7 bases. The CDR3 spans 16 residues. Germline CDR1 reads MGHRA; CDR2 reads YSYEKL. The V gene end was trimmed by 4 bases and the J gene end by 0 bases; junction bases not matched to a gene: 7. CDR3: CASSRVQGESTDTQYF. The CDR3 nucleotides are TGCGCCAGCAGCCGCGTCCAGGGGGAGAGCACAGATACGCAGTATTTT.

The rearrangement links TRBV5-6 to TRBJ1-6; D unclear. Per the germline V gene, CDR1 is SGHDT and CDR2 is YYEEEE. Trimming took 4 bases from V and 7 from J, leaving 9 bases between them. The CDR3 extends over 13 amino acids. The CDR3 bases are TGTGCCAGCAGCCCAGGCATCAATTCACCCCTCCACTTT. This translates into CASSPGINSPLHF. Based on the CDR3 plus reference TRBV5-6 and TRBJ1-6, the full variable domain is DAGVTQSPTHLIKTRGQQVTLRCSPKSGHDTVSWYQQALGQGPQFIFQYYEEEERQRGNFPDRFSGHQFPNYSSELNVNALLLGDSALYLCASSPGINSPLHFGNGTRLTVT.

This clone was observed a single time. V usage is TRBV5-4 and J usage is TRBJ1-1; TRBD1 matches at 8 bases. The germline V gene encodes CDR1 SGHNT and CDR2 YYREEE (reference sequence). There are 13 residues in the CDR3. The V gene end was trimmed by 4 bases and the J gene end by 10 bases; junction bases not matched to a gene: 9. As DNA, the CDR3 is TGTGCCAGCAGCCTGGCAGGGGGCGAGGTAGCTTTCTTT. It specifies CASSLAGGEVAFF.

A single count supports this clone. The chain links TRBV18 to TRBJ1-1; D is perhaps TRBD1 (6 bases). Trimming pared 4 bases from V and 2 bases from J, leaving 14 bases between. The germline gives CDR1 KGHSH, CDR2 LQKENI. This CDR3 is built from 15 residues. The CDR3 spells CASSLQGLFNTEAFF. The CDR3 DNA reads as TGTGCCAGCTCACTGCAGGGGTTGTTTAACACTGAAGCTTTCTTT.

This chain uses TRBV4-3 with TRBJ2-3, with TRBD2 matching over 11 bases. The V and J ends lost 0 bases and 0 bases, in that order; junction bases with no gene match: 5. This CDR3 is 18 amino acids long. Per germline, CDR1 LGHNA and CDR2 YSLEER. CDR3: CASSQEPRTSGSTDTQYF. CDR3 coding DNA: TGCGCCAGCAGCCAAGAACCTCGGACTAGCGGGAGCACAGATACGCAGTATTTT.

V is TRBV19 and J is TRBJ2-1; TRBD2 matches 10 bases. V shed 4 bases and J 2 bases; nucleotides not matched to a gene: 5. The CDR3 is made up of 16 amino acids. The germline V gene encodes CDR1 LNHDA and CDR2 SQIVND (reference sequence). The CDR3, as DNA: TGTGCCAGTAGTACCTCTAGCGGGAGTACCTACAATGAGCAGTTCTTC. This encodes CASSTSSGSTYNEQFF.

This clone has just one count. The chain couples TRBV2 to TRBJ2-1; D gene ambiguous. The V end was cut by 2 bases, the J end by 8 bases, with 13 bases between. CDR3 size: 14 residues. CDR1 and CDR2 (germline): SNHLY, FYNNEI. Written as DNA, the CDR3 is TGTGCCAGCAGTGAAACCCCAACTGTAGATGAGCAGTTCTTC. Its protein product is CASSETPTVDEQFF.

This clone was observed once. The rearrangement links TRBV18 to TRBJ1-5, with a possible D match to TRBD1 (5 bases). Germline lookup yields CDR1 KGHSH and CDR2 LQKENI. The CDR3 is 16 amino acids. V was cut by 2 bases and J by 2 bases, with 13 bases left in between. The CDR3, as DNA: TGTGCCAGCTCACCAATCGGCAGGGTGGGCAATCAGCCCCAGCATTTT. Translated: CASSPIGRVGNQPQHF.

The CDR3 loop reads CASSRVGETNTEAFF. CDR3 in DNA: TGTGCCAGTAGTAGGGTCGGAGAAACGAACACTGAAGCTTTCTTT. V gene TRBV19 combines with J gene TRBJ1-1; no clear D gene. CDR3 length: 15 residues. V was clipped by 4 bases and J by 1 base, with 13 bases between them. Germline CDR1 and CDR2: LNHDA and SQIVND (reference sequence).

The chain employs TRBV14 and TRBJ2-7; D might be TRBD1 (6 bases). The CDR3 has 14 amino acids. Trimming removed 5 bases from V and 4 bases from J, with 15 bases in between. Germline-derived CDR1 and CDR2 are SGHDN and FVKESK. In DNA, the CDR3 is TGTGCCAGCAGCTCCTACAGGGATTCATACGAGCAGTACTTC. This translates into CASSSYRDSYEQYF. The full variable domain, with the rest looked up from reference TRBV14 and TRBJ2-7, is EAGVTQFPSHSVIEKGQTVTLRCDPISGHDNLYWYRRVMGKEIKFLLHFVKESKQDESGMPNNRFLAERTGGTYSTLKVQPAELEDSGVYFCASSSYRDSYEQYFGPGTRLTVT.

With regard to this clone: Mismatch with germline at one junction end may stem from a read error. The chain carries TRBV2 and TRBJ1-4; unclear D gene. Germline CDR1 SNHLY, CDR2 FYNNEI. The CDR3 is 11 amino acids. The CDR3 coding sequence is TGTGCCAGCAGTGAAGCGGGGTGGAGGATTTTT. It is translated as CASSEAGWRIF.

The V and J genes are TRBV18 and TRBJ1-2; the D gene is possibly TRBD1 (5 bases). The V end lost 3 bases, the J end lost 8 bases, and 25 bases lay between the germline ends. This CDR3 comprises 17 residues. Germline loops: CDR1 KGHSH, CDR2 LQKENI. The CDR3 sequence: CASSPGLGQREFTGYTF. The CDR3, as DNA: TGTGCCAGCTCACCGGGGCTGGGGCAGCGGGAATTCACGGGCTACACCTTC.

This sequence joins TRBV6-4 and TRBJ2-1; 8 bases align to TRBD2. Germline loops: CDR1 MRHNA, CDR2 SNTAGT. The CDR3 has 14 residues. V dropped 3 bases and J dropped 10; count of bases not matched to a gene: 8. CDR3 in DNA: TGTGCCAGCAGTGAACTAGCGGAACTCCGAGAGCAGTTCTTC. Encoded protein: CASSELAELREQFF.

This clone was picked up one time. The chain uses TRBV29-1 and TRBJ1-4; 9 nucleotides line up with TRBD1. This CDR3 is 14 amino acids long. The J segment lost 8 bases and the V segment lost 4 bases, leaving 8 bases of the junction unmatched. CDR1 and CDR2 from the germline V gene are SQVTM and ANQGSEA. CDR3 loop: CSVAPGQGREKLFF. The CDR3 nucleotides read TGCAGCGTTGCGCCGGGACAGGGAAGGGAAAAACTGTTTTTT.

The rearrangement links TRBV12-3 or TRBV12-4 to TRBJ2-7, with a tentative D call TRBD2 (6 bases). V lost 5 bases, J lost 5 bases, and 10 bases lay in between. The CDR3 runs to 12 residues. This CDR3 reads CASSTAGHEQYF. Here the CDR3 DNA reads TGTGCCAGCAGTACCGCGGGGCACGAGCAGTACTTC.

This chain connects TRBV19 to TRBJ1-4; D is possibly TRBD1 (6 bases). Trimming pared 3 bases from V and 0 bases from J, leaving 17 bases between. CDR3 length: 18 amino acids. The germline V gene encodes CDR1 LNHDA and CDR2 SQIVND (reference sequence). In DNA form, the CDR3 reads TGTGCCAGTAGTATTTCTGGACAGCGACTTGCAACTAATGAAAAACTGTTTTTT. It codes for CASSISGQRLATNEKLFF.

This chain joins TRBV29-1 and TRBJ1-5, with D perhaps TRBD1 (6 bases). The CDR3 runs 14 residues. Germline V gene lookup returns CDR1 SQVTM and CDR2 ANQGSEA. Trimming removed 6 bases at V and 5 bases at J, with 17 bases between. CDR3 in amino acids: CSVTPGGQDQPQHF. The CDR3 region has the DNA TGCAGCGTGACCCCTGGGGGCCAGGATCAGCCCCAGCATTTT.

A single count supports this clone. A read error is likely, as this CDR3 ends without the conserved phenylalanine or tryptophan. It is unclear where the CDR3 begins or ends on the DNA, so no DNA is shown, and the CDR3 is as TCRdb lists it. The chain carries TRBV23-1 and TRBJ1-2; the table's D gene call, TRBD1, was not cross checked with the DNA. TRBV23-1 qualifies as an ORF whose function is uncertain. The CDR3 totals 13 residues, both ends included. Here the CDR3 reads CASSQAGQGDPPA.

J is TRBJ2-5 and V is TRBV27; TRBD2 matches at 15 bases. Germline loops: CDR1 MNHEY, CDR2 SMNVEV (reference sequence). Trimming removed 5 bases from V and 5 bases from J; junction bases left unmatched: 6. CDR3 length: 16 amino acids. CDR3 bases: TGTGCCAGCAGTATCGGACTAGCGGGGGGGCCGGAGACCCAGTACTTC. It translates to CASSIGLAGGPETQYF.

This chain uses TRBV28 with TRBJ2-3; D might be TRBD2 (6 bases). This CDR3 has 15 amino acids. Germline V gene sequence: CDR1 MDHEN, CDR2 SYDVKM. Trimming took 3 bases from V and 6 from J, leaving 16 bases between them. The CDR3 DNA sequence: TGTGCCAGCAGTTTCTCGGGACTCCCTCGCGATACGCAGTATTTT. Protein sequence: CASSFSGLPRDTQYF.

The sample holds many counts of this clone. The V call is TRBV19, the J call TRBJ2-3; 9 bases are a match to TRBD1. Germline CDR1 is LNHDA and CDR2 is SQIVND (reference sequence). The ends lost 9 bases at V and 2 bases at J; junction bases unmatched: 9. The CDR3 is 15 residues long. CDR3 coding DNA: TGTGCCAGCAGAAACGGACAGGGGCTCACAGATACGCAGTATTTT. It specifies CASRNGQGLTDTQYF.

V gene TRBV27 combines with J gene TRBJ1-1, with 10 bases lining up with TRBD1. The length of the CDR3 is 17 residues. Germline CDR1 reads MNHEY; CDR2 reads SMNVEV (reference sequence). Losses at the gene ends were 3 bases for V and 0 bases for J; bases not matched to a gene: 7. CDR3 amino acids: CASSFRDRGSMNTEAFF. The DNA for the CDR3 is TGTGCCAGCAGTTTCCGGGACAGGGGCAGTATGAACACTGAAGCTTTCTTT.

This chain joins TRBV7-9 and TRBJ1-6, with D perhaps TRBD1 (5 bases). This CDR3 region has 14 residues. The V gene lost 1 base and the J gene lost 9 bases, with 10 bases spanning the gap. Germline V lookup: CDR1 SEHNR, CDR2 FQNEAQ (reference sequence). The CDR3 nucleotides are TGTGCCAGCAGCTTAGGGGGGACTGGTTCACCCCTCCACTTT. This translates into CASSLGGTGSPLHF. Based on the CDR3 plus reference TRBV7-9 and TRBJ1-6, the full variable domain is DTGVSQNPRHKITKRGQNVTFRCDPISEHNRLYWYRQTLGQGPEFLTYFQNEAQLEKSRLLSDRFSAERPKGSFSTLEIQRTEQGDSAMYLCASSLGGTGSPLHFGNGTRLTVT.

The chain is built from TRBV5-8 and TRBJ1-1, with 9 bases aligning to TRBD1. Per germline, CDR1 SGHTS and CDR2 YDEGEE. The CDR3 covers 15 residues. The V segment lost 5 bases and the J segment 11 bases; nucleotides outside the gene matches: 16. This chain's CDR3 is CASREPGQGGPGAFF. The CDR3 DNA follows: TGTGCCAGCAGAGAACCGGGACAGGGCGGTCCGGGGGCTTTCTTT.

The chain links TRBV5-1 to TRBJ1-1; a possible D gene is TRBD1 (5 bases). In germline, CDR1 is SGHRS, CDR2 YFSETQ. The V end lost 1 base, the J end lost 0 bases, and 7 bases lay between the germline ends. The CDR3 runs 14 residues. This chain's CDR3 is CASSLLQVNTEAFF. In DNA form, the CDR3 reads TGCGCCAGCAGCTTGTTACAGGTGAACACTGAAGCTTTCTTT.